This passage covers 26 T cell receptor beta chains from one sample sequenced in a study of T cells in Graves' hyperthyroidism and ophthalmopathy. Regions amplified from RNA transcripts were the TCR beta CDR3 regions. TCR CDR3 underwent first-round RT-PCR with the HTBI primer set. One entry per CDR3 protein results from TCRdb running MiXCR on the multiplex PCR reads. The sample consists of around 300,000 distinct CDR3 sequences, 13% to 15% of them appearing once. Source material: blood. Receptors originate from a woman in her forties or fifties with Graves' hyperthyroidism that later progressed to Graves' ophthalmopathy.

This clonotype was seen at least ten times. The chain uses TRBV18 and TRBJ2-2; D ambiguous. Germline values: CDR1 KGHSH, CDR2 LQKENI. The CDR3 covers 15 residues. V was clipped by 8 bases and J by 0 bases, with 13 bases between them. The CDR3 coding sequence is TGTGCCAGCCTCACCGGGCGGACGAACACCGGGGAGCTGTTTTTT. Amino acids: CASLTGRTNTGELFF.

This clonotype was seen at least ten times. The rearrangement joins TRBV28 to TRBJ2-7; 11 bases agree with TRBD2. The germline V gene has CDR1 MDHEN and CDR2 SYDVKM. The length of the CDR3 is 14 residues. Losses at the gene ends were 4 bases for V and 4 bases for J; bases not matched to a gene: 3. This CDR3 reads CASSSGTSGYEQYF. CDR3 coding DNA: TGTGCCAGCAGTTCCGGGACTAGCGGATACGAGCAGTACTTC.

This clonotype was counted ten times or more. The chain is built from TRBV20-1 and TRBJ2-7, with D perhaps TRBD1 or TRBD2 (5 bases each). The germline CDR1 and CDR2 sequences are DFQATT and SNEGSKA (reference sequence). The CDR3 covers 15 residues. Trimming shortened V by 5 bases and J by 2 bases, and 19 bases separated the two germline ends. The CDR3, as DNA: TGCAGTGCTCAGCTTTTTGGGACGTCTCCCTACGAGCAGTACTTC. Translating gives CSAQLFGTSPYEQYF.

The chain uses TRBV6-1 and TRBJ2-2; 7 bases fit TRBD2. CDR1 MNHNS and CDR2 SASEGT come from the germline V gene. The J segment lost 7 bases and the V segment lost 6 bases, leaving 5 bases of the junction unmatched. The CDR3 is 13 amino acids. CDR3 residues: CASRETGGGELFF. DNA for the CDR3: TGTGCCAGCAGAGAGACGGGGGGCGGGGAGCTGTTTTTT.

This clonotype was found many times. The V and J genes are TRBV20-1 and TRBJ2-7; D might be TRBD1 or TRBD2, each matching 5 bases. Germline V gives CDR1 DFQATT, CDR2 SNEGSKA (reference sequence). The CDR3 totals 15 residues. Trimming removed 6 bases at V and 4 bases at J, with 22 bases between. CDR3 DNA: TGCAGTGCCTCCCTCCGGGCTCTGGGGGAATACGAGCAGTACTTC. It specifies CSASLRALGEYEQYF.

This clonotype was observed a handful of times. This rearrangement joins TRBV4-1 to TRBJ2-1; 8 bases agree with TRBD2. Germline CDR1 and CDR2: MGHRA and YSYEKL. Trimming cost V 3 bases and J 6 bases; bases outside gene matches: 16. There are 18 residues in the CDR3. Here the CDR3 reads CASSHTILSGSVSNEQFF. The CDR3 region has the DNA TGCGCCAGCAGCCACACAATCCTAAGCGGGAGTGTATCCAATGAGCAGTTCTTC.

This clonotype has only a few counts. This chain connects TRBV6-1 to TRBJ1-1; D remains unclear. V lost 7 bases and J lost 1, with 19 bases in between. Per germline, CDR1 MNHNS and CDR2 SASEGT. CDR3 length: 16 residues. CDR3 protein: CASTYGEGRWNTEAFF. In nucleotides, the CDR3 is TGTGCCAGCACCTACGGGGAGGGAAGATGGAACACTGAAGCTTTCTTT.

This clonotype was seen at least ten times. The genes are TRBV29-1 and TRBJ1-5; the D gene is possibly TRBD1 (6 bases). V shed 4 bases and J shed 0 bases, with 10 bases lying between them. CDR1 and CDR2 from the germline V gene are SQVTM and ANQGSEA. This CDR3 has 14 residues. The CDR3: CSVGGATSNQPQHF. The CDR3 nucleotides read TGCAGCGTTGGGGGGGCAACTAGCAATCAGCCCCAGCATTTT.

This clonotype was seen a few times. The chain joins TRBV4-1 to TRBJ2-7; no firm D call. The germline gives CDR1 MGHRA, CDR2 YSYEKL. The germline V and J ends were trimmed by 0 bases and 2 bases, with 8 bases remaining between them. There are 14 residues in the CDR3. Here the CDR3 reads CASSQDHGPYEQYF. The CDR3 coding sequence is TGCGCCAGCAGCCAAGATCACGGCCCCTACGAGCAGTACTTC.

This clonotype was observed at least ten times. J is TRBJ2-1 and V is TRBV5-5; 13 nucleotides agree with TRBD2. CDR3 length: 19 amino acids. Germline loops: CDR1 SGHKS, CDR2 YYEKEE (reference sequence). Unmatched junction bases numbered 17, after V lost 4 bases and J lost 7 bases. The CDR3 sequence is CASSLLMRTSGSRRNEQFF. For the CDR3, the DNA is TGTGCCAGCAGCCTCTTAATGCGGACTAGCGGGAGCAGAAGGAATGAGCAGTTCTTC.

This clonotype has at least ten counts. The V and J genes are TRBV7-6 and TRBJ2-3, with 13 bases lining up with TRBD2. Losses at the gene ends were 6 bases for V and 5 bases for J; bases not matched to a gene: 11. The CDR3 is 17 amino acids. Germline V gene lookup returns CDR1 SGHVS and CDR2 FNYEAQ. The CDR3 loop is CASSRFGTSGAVDTQYF. CDR3 sequence (DNA): TGTGCCAGCAGTCGATTCGGGACTAGCGGGGCGGTAGATACGCAGTATTTT.

Many counts were recorded for this clonotype. The J gene is TRBJ2-7, the V gene TRBV5-1; 10 nucleotides align to TRBD2. This CDR3 region has 14 residues. CDR1 SGHRS and CDR2 YFSETQ come from the germline V gene. J was trimmed by 4 bases and V by 6 bases; bases with no gene match: 7. In nucleotides, the CDR3 is TGCGCCAGCACCTCCACTAGCGGGACTTACGAGCAGTACTTC. Its protein is CASTSTSGTYEQYF. Using reference TRBV5-1 and TRBJ2-7 for the parts outside the CDR3, the full variable domain is KAGVTQTPRYLIKTRGQQVTLSCSPISGHRSVSWYQQTPGQGLQFLFEYFSETQRNKGNFPGRFSGRQFSNSRSEMNVSTLELGDSALYLCASTSTSGTYEQYFGPGTRLTVT.

This clonotype has a count of ten or more. The chain combines TRBV30 with TRBJ1-2; possible D gene TRBD1, 6 bases. Germline-derived CDR1 and CDR2 are GTSNPN and SVGIG (reference sequence). Trimming cost V 0 bases and J 4 bases, with 12 bases left between them. This CDR3 has 14 residues. In DNA, the CDR3 is TGTGCCTGGAGTGTAACAACAGGGCCCTATGGCTACACCTTC. Its translation: CAWSVTTGPYGYTF.

This clonotype was seen at least ten times. The chain uses TRBV27 and TRBJ1-2; a possible D gene is TRBD1 (6 bases). The ends were cut back, 4 bases at V and 6 bases at J, with 18 bases in the middle. The germline V gene has CDR1 MNHEY and CDR2 SMNVEV (reference sequence). The CDR3 has 15 residues. In DNA, the CDR3 is TGTGCCAGCAGTTATTGGGCCAGGGACATGGATGGCTACACCTTC. Encoded protein: CASSYWARDMDGYTF.

The chain has TRBV7-9 and TRBJ2-3; no clear D. In germline, CDR1 is SEHNR, CDR2 FQNEAQ (reference sequence). The CDR3 is made up of 15 amino acids. The V and J ends lost 1 base and 2 bases respectively, with 10 bases between them. CDR3 residues: CASSLGGSYTDTQYF. The CDR3 nucleotides read TGTGCCAGCAGCTTAGGTGGTTCCTACACAGATACGCAGTATTTT. Using reference TRBV7-9 and TRBJ2-3 for the parts outside the CDR3, the full variable domain is DTGVSQNPRHKITKRGQNVTFRCDPISEHNRLYWYRQTLGQGPEFLTYFQNEAQLEKSRLLSDRFSAERPKGSFSTLEIQRTEQGDSAMYLCASSLGGSYTDTQYFGPGTRLTVL.

In its sample, this clonotype was seen many times. This sequence joins TRBV15 and TRBJ2-2; D is ambiguous. This CDR3 has 16 amino acids. Trimming left V 0 bases short and J 5 bases short, with 13 bases between. Germline CDR1 and CDR2: LNHNV and YYDKDF (reference sequence). The CDR3 loop reads CATSRDPHSQTGELFF. The CDR3 DNA reads TGTGCCACCAGCAGAGATCCTCACTCCCAGACCGGGGAGCTGTTTTTT.

The chain is built from TRBV20-1 and TRBJ1-1, with a tentative D call TRBD1 (5 bases). The CDR3 is 12 amino acids. From germline, CDR1 is DFQATT and CDR2 SNEGSKA (reference sequence). V lost 7 bases, J lost 1 base, and 10 bases lay in between. The CDR3 nucleotides are TGCAGTGGCCCGGGGGAGAACACTGAAGCTTTCTTT. Translated: CSGPGENTEAFF.

The chain links TRBV6-1 to TRBJ2-7, with 11 nucleotides matching TRBD2. Looked up from germline, CDR1 is MNHNS and CDR2 is SASEGT. V shed 5 bases and J 3 bases; nucleotides not matched to a gene: 3. The CDR3 has 14 amino acids. This chain's CDR3 is CASSTSGSGYEQYF. CDR3 sequence (DNA): TGTGCCAGCAGTACTAGCGGGAGTGGCTACGAGCAGTACTTC.

This clonotype was counted at least ten times. The chain links TRBV12-3 or TRBV12-4 to TRBJ2-3, with a weak D call TRBD2 (5 bases). CDR3 size: 14 residues. Trimming cost V 0 bases and J 5 bases, with 9 bases left between them. This CDR3 reads CASSLAAGRDTQYF. The CDR3 nucleotides are TGTGCCAGCAGTTTAGCGGCGGGCCGAGATACGCAGTATTTT.

Comment on this clonotype: One base away lies a much larger clone, so this may be a sequencing read error. The chain combines TRBV28 with TRBJ2-7; weak D call: TRBD2 (6 bases). CDR1 is MDHEN, CDR2 SYDVKM, per germline. The CDR3 is 16 amino acids. The CDR3: CAGSFRRDRTFHEQYF. The CDR3 bases are TGTGCCGGCAGTTTCCGGCGGGACCGGACCTTTCACGAGCAGTACTTC.

The gene calls are TRBV7-9 and TRBJ1-2, with no clear D. The V gene lost 2 bases and the J gene lost 8 bases, with 12 bases spanning the gap. Germline-derived CDR1 and CDR2 are SEHNR and FQNEAQ (reference sequence). The CDR3 length is 13 residues. CDR3 DNA: TGTGCCAGCAGCTTAAAGGGTTCGGAAGGCTACACCTTC. Protein: CASSLKGSEGYTF. The full variable domain, completed using reference TRBV7-9 and TRBJ1-2, is DTGVSQNPRHKITKRGQNVTFRCDPISEHNRLYWYRQTLGQGPEFLTYFQNEAQLEKSRLLSDRFSAERPKGSFSTLEIQRTEQGDSAMYLCASSLKGSEGYTFGSGTRLTVV.

This clonotype was detected many times. The DNA of the CDR3 is TGTGCCAGCACCAAACGTCGGGGGGGTACCTACGAGCAGTACTTC. This sequence encodes CASTKRRGGTYEQYF. The chain combines TRBV3-1 with TRBJ2-7; 8 bases fit TRBD2. Germline V gene data show CDR1 as LGHDT and CDR2 as YNNKEL (reference sequence). The J segment lost 2 bases and the V segment lost 7 bases, leaving 10 bases of the junction unmatched. The length of the CDR3 is 15 residues.

This clonotype was detected ten times or more. CDR3 sequence (DNA): TGTGCCAGCAGTGAAGTAGCGACACCCTACGAGCAGTACTTC. It specifies CASSEVATPYEQYF. V gene TRBV2 combines with J gene TRBJ2-7; D may be TRBD2 (5 bases). This CDR3 has 14 residues. V lost 1 base to trimming and J lost 2 bases, with 9 bases between them. Germline CDR1 is SNHLY and CDR2 is FYNNEI.

This clonotype was found many times. Here the CDR3 DNA reads TGTGCCAGCAGCTTAGGGCAGGGGTCTAATGAGCAGTTCTTC. It specifies CASSLGQGSNEQFF. The chain uses TRBV7-9 and TRBJ2-1; tentatively, D is TRBD1 (6 bases). Trimming removed 1 base at V and 7 bases at J, with 11 bases between. There are 14 residues in the CDR3. CDR1 and CDR2 from the germline V gene are SEHNR and FQNEAQ (reference sequence).

This clonotype was picked up many times. The V and J genes are TRBV2 and TRBJ2-3; 8 bases map to TRBD2. The CDR3 is 15 residues long. Germline V gene lookup returns CDR1 SNHLY and CDR2 FYNNEI. Trimming at V came to 6 bases and at J to 5 bases, leaving 10 bases not matched to a gene. This CDR3 reads CASSRTSPPGDTQYF. The CDR3 nucleotides are TGTGCCAGCAGCCGGACTAGCCCTCCAGGAGATACGCAGTATTTT.

The table lists this clonotype with many counts. The V call is TRBV20-1, the J call TRBJ2-7, with D unclear. The V end lost 5 bases, the J end lost 2 bases, and 10 bases lay between the germline ends. CDR3 size: 12 residues. Germline V lookup: CDR1 DFQATT, CDR2 SNEGSKA (reference sequence). The chain's CDR3 is CSAVGQTYEQYF. CDR3 sequence (DNA): TGCAGTGCTGTAGGCCAGACCTACGAGCAGTACTTC.